This T cell receptor beta chain was identified in a study of shared clonotypes between healthy human individuals (TCRdb year 2020). A note on the overall study: A few men and a couple of women, aged 18 to 49 years, made up the cohort. To estimate repertoire size and how much clonotype sharing occurs between individuals, the study deeply sequenced the blood TCR repertoires of 5 or 6 healthy adults. To increase sequencing depth and limit assay-specific biases, different laboratories used diverse techniques to prepare libraries and sequence TCR repertoires. Per donor, leukapheresis produced somewhere between about 0.8 and 9 billion PBMCs. Study-wide conclusions, independent of this receptor: Based on pairwise subsampling, the degree of clonotype sharing among donors was expected to be affected by sequencing depth. Because the study included a small number of donors, the genetic and exposure-history diversity represented was limited. Sampling was restricted to blood, and TCR repertoires in tissue are likely to differ from TCR repertoires in blood.

Donors were healthy HIV-negative adults with no recently reported acute infections or vaccinations. All donors were Caucasian adults living in Nashville, Tennessee, USA. For unsorted samples, some 100 million PBMCs were counted and genomic DNA was extracted with the QIAamp DNA Blood Mini kit. Blood was obtained by leukapheresis, after which PBMCs were separated by Ficoll-Histopaque density gradient centrifugation and cryopreserved in liquid nitrogen vapor phase. Using the deep immunoSEQ assay, TCR CDR3 regions were amplified from genomic DNA by multiplex PCR. Extracted genomic DNA from each cell subset was spread evenly across all wells of several immunoSEQ 96-well plates, with each plate serving as a replicate. Each replicate PCR for unsorted PBMC received about 300 ng genomic DNA, equal to around 30,000 T cell genomes. Ten immunoSEQ deep assay plates were used to sequence the unsorted PBMC genomic DNA. Purified libraries were measured with a Qubit 3.0 fluorometer, size-checked on a Bioanalyzer 2100, and measured again with the KAPA Library Quantification kit. Every immunoSEQ 96-well plate was sequenced on a separate single-read 150-cycle Illumina NextSeq 550 flow cell. On the authors' methods: Because only junctional sequences without quality scores were contained in the immunoSEQ output, filtering matching that applied to full-length reads could not be performed. To assign V/J genes and CDR3, sequences were annotated using PyIR, a Python wrapper for IgBLAST v1.9, with IMGT germline references. Reads were filtered out if the reads had weak V/J assignments (E-value above 1e-6), no CDR3, stop codons, out-of-frame junctions, or ambiguous translated residues. V3J clonotypes were defined by identical inferred V gene, J gene, and CDR3 amino acid sequence. To compute the percentage overlap between repertoires, the number of shared unique clonotypes was divided by the size of the smaller repertoire. Three approaches were used to assess repertoire richness: RTK rarefaction, the Chao1 estimator, and Recon v2.1 estimates of unobserved clonotypes. In TCRdb, the immuneACCESS table is reduced to in-frame sequences with V and J assigned. These tables do not hold every clone; where another copy was compared, an unresolved V gene accounts for under half, and the others remain unexplained. The DNA gave D and trimming, while V, J and clone size come from that table. Within this sample are 450,000 to 500,000 clones, with over 70% of them counted one time only. The leading ten clones occupy about 12% of the sample.

Comments on this clone: There is no known antigen for this receptor. One base away there is no much larger clone; base qualities are not given.

CDR1 and CDR2 are drawn from the germline V gene: SGHNT, YENEEA. Spanning cysteine to phenylalanine, the CDR3 consists of 13 amino acids. The DNA shown is the 39-base CDR3, in frame from base 1. The germline ends are 12 bases apart after V is trimmed by 1 base and J by 10 bases. This clonotype originated in a woman aged 40 to 49 in good health. Some clones in this sample may be carry-over from other donors' samples. The specimen sequenced was PBMCs. The chain is assembled from TRBV11-3 and TRBJ2-3, with the D gene call left open. The CDR3 protein sequence reads: CASSLGDDTAQYF. The nucleotides read TGTGCCAGCAGCTTAGGAGACGATACGGCGCAGTATTTT.